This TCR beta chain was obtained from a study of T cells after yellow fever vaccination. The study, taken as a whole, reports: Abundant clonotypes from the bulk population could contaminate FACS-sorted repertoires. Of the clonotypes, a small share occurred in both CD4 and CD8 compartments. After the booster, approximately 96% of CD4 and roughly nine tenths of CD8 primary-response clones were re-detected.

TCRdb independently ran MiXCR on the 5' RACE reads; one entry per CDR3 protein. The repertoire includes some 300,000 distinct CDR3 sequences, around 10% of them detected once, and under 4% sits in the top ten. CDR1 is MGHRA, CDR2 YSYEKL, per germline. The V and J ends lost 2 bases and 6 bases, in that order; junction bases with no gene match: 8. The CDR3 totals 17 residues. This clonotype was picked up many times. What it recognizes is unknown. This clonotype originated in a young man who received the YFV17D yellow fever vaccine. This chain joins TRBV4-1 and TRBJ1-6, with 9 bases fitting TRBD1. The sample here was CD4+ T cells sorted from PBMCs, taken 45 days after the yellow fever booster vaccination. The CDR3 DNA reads TGCGCCAGCAGCCAAAGACAGGGGGATCGCTTTAATTCACCCCTCCACTTT. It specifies CASSQRQGDRFNSPLHF.